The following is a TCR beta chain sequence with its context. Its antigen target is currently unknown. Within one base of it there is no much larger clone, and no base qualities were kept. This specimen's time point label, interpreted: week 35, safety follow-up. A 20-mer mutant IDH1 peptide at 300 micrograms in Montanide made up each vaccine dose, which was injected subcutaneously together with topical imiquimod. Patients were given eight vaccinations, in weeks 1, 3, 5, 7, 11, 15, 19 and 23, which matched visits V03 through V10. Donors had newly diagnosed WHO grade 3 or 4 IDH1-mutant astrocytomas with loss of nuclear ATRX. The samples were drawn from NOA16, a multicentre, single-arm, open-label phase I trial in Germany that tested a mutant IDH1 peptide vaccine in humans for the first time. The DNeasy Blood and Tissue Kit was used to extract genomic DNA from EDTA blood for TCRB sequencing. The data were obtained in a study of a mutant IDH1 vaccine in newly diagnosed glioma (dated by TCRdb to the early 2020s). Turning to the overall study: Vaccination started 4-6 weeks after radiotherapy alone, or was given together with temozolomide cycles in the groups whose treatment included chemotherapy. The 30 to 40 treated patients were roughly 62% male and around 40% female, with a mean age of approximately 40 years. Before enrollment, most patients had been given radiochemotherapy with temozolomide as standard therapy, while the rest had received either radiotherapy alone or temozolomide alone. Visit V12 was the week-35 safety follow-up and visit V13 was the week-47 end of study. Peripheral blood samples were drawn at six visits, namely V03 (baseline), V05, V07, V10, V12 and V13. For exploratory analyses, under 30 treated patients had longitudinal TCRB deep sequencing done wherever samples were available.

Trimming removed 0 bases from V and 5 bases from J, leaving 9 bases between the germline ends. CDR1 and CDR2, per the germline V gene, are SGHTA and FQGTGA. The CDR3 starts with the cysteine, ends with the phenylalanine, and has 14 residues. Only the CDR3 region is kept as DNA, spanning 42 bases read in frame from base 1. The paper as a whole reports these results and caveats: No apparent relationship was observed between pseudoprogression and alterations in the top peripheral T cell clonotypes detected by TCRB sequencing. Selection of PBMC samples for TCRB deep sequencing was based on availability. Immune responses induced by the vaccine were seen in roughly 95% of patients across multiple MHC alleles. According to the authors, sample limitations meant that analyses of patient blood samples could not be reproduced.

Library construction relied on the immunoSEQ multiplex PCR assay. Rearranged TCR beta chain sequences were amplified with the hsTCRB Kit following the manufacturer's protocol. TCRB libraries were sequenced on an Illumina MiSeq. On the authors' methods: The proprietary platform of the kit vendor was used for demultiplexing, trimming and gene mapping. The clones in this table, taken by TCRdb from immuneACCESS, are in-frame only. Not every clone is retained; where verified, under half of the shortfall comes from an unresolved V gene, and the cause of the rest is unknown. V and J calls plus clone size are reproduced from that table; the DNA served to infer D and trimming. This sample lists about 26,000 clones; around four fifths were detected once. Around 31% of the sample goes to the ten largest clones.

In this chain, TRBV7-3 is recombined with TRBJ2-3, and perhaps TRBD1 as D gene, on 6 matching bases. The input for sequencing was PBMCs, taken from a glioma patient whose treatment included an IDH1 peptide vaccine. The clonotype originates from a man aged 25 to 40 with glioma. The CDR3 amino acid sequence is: CASSLTGGKDTQYF. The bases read TGTGCCAGCAGCTTAACAGGGGGTAAAGATACGCAGTATTTT.